This T cell receptor beta chain was obtained from a study of blood T cell repertoires in COVID-19. Clones were read by immunoSEQ multiplex PCR, and TCRdb kept only the in-frame ones, dropping some. The data show around 300,000 clones, around 91% seen once. Recovered participants had two consecutive negative NP/OP PCR tests, healthcare professional clearance, or symptom resolution. The sample taken for sequencing was PBMCs or T cells enriched from blood (not recorded which). The TCR comes from a young woman who had recovered from COVID-19.

The CDR3 DNA reads TGCGCCAGCAGCTTGGAGGGTGGACAGGGTTCGCGGGGCTACACCTTC. This sequence encodes CASSLEGGQGSRGYTF. The chain joins TRBV5-1 to TRBJ1-2; 8 nucleotides agree with TRBD1. V lost 0 bases and J lost 8; bases outside the gene matches: 12. CDR3 length equals 16 residues. Germline CDR1 is SGHRS and CDR2 is YFSETQ.